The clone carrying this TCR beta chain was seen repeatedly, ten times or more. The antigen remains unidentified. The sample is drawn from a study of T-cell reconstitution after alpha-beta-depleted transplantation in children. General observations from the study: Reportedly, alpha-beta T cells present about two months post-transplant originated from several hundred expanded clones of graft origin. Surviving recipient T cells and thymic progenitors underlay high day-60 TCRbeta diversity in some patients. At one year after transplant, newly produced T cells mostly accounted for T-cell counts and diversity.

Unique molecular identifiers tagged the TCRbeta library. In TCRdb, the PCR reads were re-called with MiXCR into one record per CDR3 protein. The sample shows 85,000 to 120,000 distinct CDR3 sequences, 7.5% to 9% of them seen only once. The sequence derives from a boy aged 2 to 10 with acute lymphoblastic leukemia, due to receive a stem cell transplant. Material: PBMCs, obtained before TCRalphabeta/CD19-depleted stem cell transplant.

CDR3 in amino acids: CASSLGSNEQFF. The CDR3 DNA reads as TGTGCCAGCAGTTTGGGATCCAATGAGCAGTTCTTC. The gene calls are TRBV12-3 or TRBV12-4 and TRBJ2-1; D is ambiguous. The CDR3 sequence is 12 residues long. The V end was cut by 3 bases, the J end by 6 bases, with 6 bases between.